This T cell receptor (beta chain) comes out of a study of T-cell reconstitution after alpha-beta-depleted transplantation in children. Broader study findings: Surviving recipient T cells and thymic progenitors underlay high day-60 TCRbeta diversity in some patients. By about two months after transplant, alpha-beta T cells reportedly arose from several hundred graft clones that had expanded.

This clonotype was counted at least ten times. No antigen is known for it. The authors prepared the TCRbeta library with unique molecular identifiers. In TCRdb, the PCR reads were re-called with MiXCR into one record per CDR3 protein. The sample records 200,000 or so distinct CDR3 sequences, 6.3% being singletons. Trimming cost V 2 bases and J 1 base, with 10 bases left between them. The length of the CDR3 is 15 residues. Germline V gene lookup returns CDR1 SGHTA and CDR2 FQGNSA. The clonotype originates from a girl under two years old with combined immunodeficiency, due to receive a stem cell transplant. The source was PBMCs, collected before TCRalphabeta/CD19-depleted stem cell transplant. The V and J genes are TRBV7-2 and TRBJ2-3, with a tentative D call TRBD1 (7 bases). CDR3: CASSLFRGGTDTQYF. DNA of the CDR3: TGTGCCAGCAGCTTATTCAGGGGGGGCACAGATACGCAGTATTTT.